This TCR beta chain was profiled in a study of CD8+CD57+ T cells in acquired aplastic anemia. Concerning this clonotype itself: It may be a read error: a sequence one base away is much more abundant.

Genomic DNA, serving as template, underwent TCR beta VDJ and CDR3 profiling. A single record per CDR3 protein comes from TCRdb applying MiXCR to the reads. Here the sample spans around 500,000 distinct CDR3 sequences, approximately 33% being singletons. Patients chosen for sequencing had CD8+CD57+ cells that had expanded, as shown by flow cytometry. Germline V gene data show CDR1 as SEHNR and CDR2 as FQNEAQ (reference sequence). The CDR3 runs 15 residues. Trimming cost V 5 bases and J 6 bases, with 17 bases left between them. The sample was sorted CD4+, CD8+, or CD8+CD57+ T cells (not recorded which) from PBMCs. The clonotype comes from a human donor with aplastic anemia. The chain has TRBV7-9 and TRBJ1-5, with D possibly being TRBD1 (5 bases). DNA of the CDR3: TGTGCCAGCAGCACGGGACTCTTGTTCAGTCAGCCCCAGCATTTT. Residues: CASSTGLLFSQPQHF.